Sequencing of this T cell receptor (beta chain) was carried out in a study of shared clonotypes between healthy human individuals. V lost 7 bases, J lost 8 bases, and 17 bases lay in between. Per the germline V gene, CDR1 is MNHNS and CDR2 is SASEGT. The CDR3 is made up of 13 amino acids. This clone has more than one count but fewer than ten. TCRdb's copy holds only in-frame clones and misses some; the assay was immunoSEQ multiplex PCR. This table holds 850,000 to 1,100,000 clones, approximately 77% found once. Sequenced sample: memory CD4+ T cells from PBMCs. The subset denotes: CD45RA-negative fraction. The chain is built from TRBV6-1 and TRBJ1-2; possible D gene TRBD1, 5 bases. This receptor was identified in a man younger than 35 in good health. Some clones in this sample may be carry-over from other donors' samples. CDR3 protein: CASTLDPSGGYTF. The CDR3 nucleotides are TGTGCCAGCACTCTTGACCCTTCAGGGGGCTACACCTTC.